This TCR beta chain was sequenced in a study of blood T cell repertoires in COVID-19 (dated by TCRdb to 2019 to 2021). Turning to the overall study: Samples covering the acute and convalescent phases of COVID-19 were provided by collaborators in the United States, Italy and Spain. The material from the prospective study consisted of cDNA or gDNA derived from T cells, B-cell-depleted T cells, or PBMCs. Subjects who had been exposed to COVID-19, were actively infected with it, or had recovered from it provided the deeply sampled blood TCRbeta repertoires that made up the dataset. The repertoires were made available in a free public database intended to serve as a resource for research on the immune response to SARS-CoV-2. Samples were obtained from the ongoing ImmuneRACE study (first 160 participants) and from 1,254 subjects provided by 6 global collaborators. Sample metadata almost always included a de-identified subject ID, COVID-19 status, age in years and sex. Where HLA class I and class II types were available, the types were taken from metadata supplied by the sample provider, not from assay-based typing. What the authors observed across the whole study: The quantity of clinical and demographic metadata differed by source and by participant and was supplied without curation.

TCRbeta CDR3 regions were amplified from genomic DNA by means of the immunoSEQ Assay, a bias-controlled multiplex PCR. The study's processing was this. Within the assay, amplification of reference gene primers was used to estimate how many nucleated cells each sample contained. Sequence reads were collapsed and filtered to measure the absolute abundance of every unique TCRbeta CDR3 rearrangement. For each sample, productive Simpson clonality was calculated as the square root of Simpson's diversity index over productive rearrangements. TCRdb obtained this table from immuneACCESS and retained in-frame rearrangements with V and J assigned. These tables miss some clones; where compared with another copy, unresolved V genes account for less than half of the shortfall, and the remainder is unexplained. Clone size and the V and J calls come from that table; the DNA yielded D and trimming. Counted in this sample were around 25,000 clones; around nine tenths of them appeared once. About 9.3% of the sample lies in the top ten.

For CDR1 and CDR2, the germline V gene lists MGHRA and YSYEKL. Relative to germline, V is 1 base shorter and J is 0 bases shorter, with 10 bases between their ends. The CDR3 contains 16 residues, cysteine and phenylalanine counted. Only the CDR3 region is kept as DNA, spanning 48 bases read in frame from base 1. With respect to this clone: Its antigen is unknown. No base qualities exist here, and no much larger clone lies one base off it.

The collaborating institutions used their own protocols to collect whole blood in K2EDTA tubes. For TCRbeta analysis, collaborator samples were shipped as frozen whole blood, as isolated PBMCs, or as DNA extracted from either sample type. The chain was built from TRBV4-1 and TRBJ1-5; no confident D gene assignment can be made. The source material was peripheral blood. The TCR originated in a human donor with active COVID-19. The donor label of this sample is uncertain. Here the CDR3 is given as CASSQGPVLSNQPQHF. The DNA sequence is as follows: TGCGCCAGCAGCCAAGGCCCGGTCCTTAGCAATCAGCCCCAGCATTTT.